This is a list of T cell receptor beta chains from one sample in a study of PD-1 blockade in classical Hodgkin lymphoma. TCRdb keeps only in-frame clones here, not all; method: immunoSEQ multiplex PCR. The sample lists about 1,600 clones, 60% to 80% seen once, with roughly 32% in the top ten. The sample was CD8+ T cells from blood, taken at baseline. The receptors stem from a human donor with classical Hodgkin lymphoma. Both conserved end residues are part of each CDR3. Some rows have no size entry. The others give once, few or many, or a class for an expanded clone.

v_call	j_call	clone_size	cdr3_aa
TRBV27	TRBJ2-7	.	CASSLGQVSYEQYF
TRBV27	TRBJ2-1	.	CASSSHPREQFF
TRBV28	TRBJ2-7	large	CASISGQVYPYEQYF
TRBV5-1	.	.	CASSLVGGVYEQYF
TRBV15	TRBJ2-5	once	CATSRYGGETQYF
TRBV2	TRBJ2-2	.	CASTGGTSGRRTGELFF
TRBV6-1	TRBJ2-1	.	CASSEPGQAEFSYNEQFF
TRBV30	TRBJ1-6	.	CAWSVRAYPRSGINSPLHF
TRBV5-4	TRBJ2-2	.	CASSSRGANTGELFF
TRBV5-4	TRBJ1-2	.	CASSSRGAYYGYTF
TRBV30	TRBJ1-1	once	CAWSKGFHMNTEAFF
TRBV28	TRBJ1-4	few	CASSFLSGGEKLFF
TRBV28	TRBJ1-1	.	CASTPGNTEAFF
TRBV5-1	TRBJ1-1	few	CASRAGEFGTEAFF
TRBV27	TRBJ2-3	.	CASSLLLADTQYF
TRBV6-1	TRBJ2-4	once	CASSERVAKNIQYF
TRBV9	TRBJ2-1	once	CASSGTSGSYDEQFF
TRBV9	TRBJ2-3	.	CASSLAGGVSTDTQYF
TRBV29-1	TRBJ1-1	.	CSAVTRQAEAFF
TRBV30	TRBJ1-1	.	CAWNVGNTEAFF
TRBV10-1	TRBJ2-1	.	CASSSGTSGSYNEQFF
TRBV27	TRBJ2-2	.	CASNPGGLARELFF
TRBV5-6	TRBJ2-1	.	CASSAGGSIHEQFF
TRBV7-6	TRBJ2-2	few	CASSLAGGLNTGELFF
TRBV7-3	TRBJ1-1	.	CASSLGGAGTEAFF
TRBV27	TRBJ2-7	.	CASSFRDRGYEQYF
TRBV19	TRBJ2-3	.	CASSRADTQYF
TRBV14	TRBJ2-4	.	CASSPRQGAEDIQYF
TRBV6-1	TRBJ2-5	once	CASNPGQWGTQYF
TRBV28	TRBJ2-7	once	CASSSSGGTHYEQYF
TRBV6-5	TRBJ2-7	medium-sized	CASSSGLADASVQYF
TRBV14	TRBJ2-1	.	CASSQGQGGINEQFF
TRBV5-4	TRBJ2-7	once	CASSFPGQGSYEQYF
TRBV28	TRBJ1-1	.	CASSQEGYTEAFF
TRBV5-8	TRBJ2-7	.	CASSTGTGSYEQYF
TRBV5-6	TRBJ1-5	.	CASSLGSYSNQPQHF
TRBV5-4	TRBJ2-7	.	CASSLELAGAFYEQYF
TRBV27	TRBJ2-7	.	CASSPIGSTYEQYF
TRBV29-1	TRBJ2-7	.	CSVDGIAGGIPSYEQYF
TRBV5-4	TRBJ2-7	.	CASSRTLYEQYF
TRBV7-9	TRBJ2-5	large	CASSQLLGEETQYF
TRBV5-1	TRBJ2-7	.	CASSTELAAYEQYF
TRBV6-1	TRBJ2-1	.	CASSEVVDEQFF
TRBV7-9	TRBJ1-5	.	CASSLGDGNQPQHF
TRBV23-1	TRBJ2-1	.	CASSQSTGLCEQFF
TRBV7-9	TRBJ2-2	few	CASRSPGQGTGELFF
TRBV5-5	TRBJ2-1	.	CASSFSVVSGEDEQFF
TRBV7-9	TRBJ2-1	.	CASSAEGEQFF
TRBV2	TRBJ2-2	.	CAIGTSGTGAGELFF
TRBV18	TRBJ2-7	.	CASSPRENTRAWYEQYF
TRBV15	TRBJ2-7	.	CATSSLAGEEQYF
TRBV28	TRBJ1-5	.	CASGLAREGNQPQHF
TRBV6-5	TRBJ1-1	.	CASSTGMNTEAFF
TRBV15	TRBJ2-7	once	CATSPGSTEQYF
TRBV27	TRBJ2-3	.	CASSLWPLSTDTQYF
TRBV6-1	TRBJ2-1	medium-sized	CASRVQGGNEQFF
TRBV7-3	TRBJ2-7	.	CASSSSIPGLAGDEQYF
TRBV20-1	TRBJ2-1	.	CSANQYNEQFF
TRBV7-9	TRBJ2-1	.	CASSLSSGRDNEQFF